The entry below gives a single T cell receptor beta chain sequence along with its context. Its antigen is still unknown. This sample stems from a study of cytomegalovirus exposure and HLA in healthy donors. This CDR3 region has 13 residues. Per the germline V gene, CDR1 is SQVTM and CDR2 is ANQGSEA. The V and J ends lost 1 base and 0 bases respectively, with 7 bases between them. General study points: Cytomegalovirus association was listed for about 150 TCR beta chains. CMV antigen specificity was confirmed in vitro for three CMV-associated chains.

The protocol was immunoSEQ multiplex PCR, while the TCRdb copy is restricted to in-frame clones and leaves out a portion. The data hold 200,000 or so clones, with over 75% observed a single time. The sample comprised PBMCs. The TCR was taken from a woman in her late teens or twenties in good health and CMV-seropositive. This chain joins TRBV29-1 and TRBJ2-7; D not resolved. The CDR3 is CSVEVSSSYEQYF. CDR3 coding DNA: TGCAGCGTTGAAGTTAGCAGCTCCTACGAGCAGTACTTC.